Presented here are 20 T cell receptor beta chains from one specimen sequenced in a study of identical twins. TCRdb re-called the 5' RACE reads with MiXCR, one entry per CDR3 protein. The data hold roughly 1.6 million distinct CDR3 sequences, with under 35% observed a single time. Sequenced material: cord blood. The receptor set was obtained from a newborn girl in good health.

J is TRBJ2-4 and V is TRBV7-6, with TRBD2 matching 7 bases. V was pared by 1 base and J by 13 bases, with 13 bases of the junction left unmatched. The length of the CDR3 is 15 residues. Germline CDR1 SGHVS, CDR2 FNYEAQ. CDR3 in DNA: TGTGCCAGCAGCTTAGGTGGGAGGGTTCACAATGAGCAGTACTTC. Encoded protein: CASSLGGRVHNEQYF.

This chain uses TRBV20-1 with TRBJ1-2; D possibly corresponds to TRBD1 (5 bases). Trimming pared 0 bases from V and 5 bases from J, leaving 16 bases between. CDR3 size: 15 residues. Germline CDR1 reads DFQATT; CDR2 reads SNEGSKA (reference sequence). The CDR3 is CSARDPRGDWYGYTF. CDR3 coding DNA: TGCAGTGCTAGAGATCCCCGGGGGGATTGGTATGGCTACACCTTC.

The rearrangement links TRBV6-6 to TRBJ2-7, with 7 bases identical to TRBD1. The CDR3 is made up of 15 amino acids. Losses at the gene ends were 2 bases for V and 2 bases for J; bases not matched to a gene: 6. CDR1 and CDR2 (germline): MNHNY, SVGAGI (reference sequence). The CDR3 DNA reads TGTGCCAGCAGTTACGTTAAGGGGACAGCCTACGAGCAGTACTTC. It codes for CASSYVKGTAYEQYF.

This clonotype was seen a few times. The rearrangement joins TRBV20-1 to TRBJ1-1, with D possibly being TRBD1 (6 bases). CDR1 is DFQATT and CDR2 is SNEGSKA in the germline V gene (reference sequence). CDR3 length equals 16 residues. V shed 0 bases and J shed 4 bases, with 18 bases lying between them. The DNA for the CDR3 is TGCAGTGCTAGAGATCCCACGGCAGGGGATATCACTGAAGCTTTCTTT. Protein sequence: CSARDPTAGDITEAFF.

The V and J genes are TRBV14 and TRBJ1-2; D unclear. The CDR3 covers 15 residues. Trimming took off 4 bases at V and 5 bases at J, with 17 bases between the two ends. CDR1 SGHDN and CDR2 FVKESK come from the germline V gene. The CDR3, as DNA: TGTGCCAGCAGCCCCCGCCGGGCCGACTTTTATGGCTACACCTTC. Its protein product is CASSPRRADFYGYTF.

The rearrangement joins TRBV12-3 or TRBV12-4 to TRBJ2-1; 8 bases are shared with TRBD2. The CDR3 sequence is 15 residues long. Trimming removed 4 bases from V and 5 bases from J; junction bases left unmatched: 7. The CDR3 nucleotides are TGTGCCAGCAGTTCCTTAGCGGGGCTGAACAATGAGCAGTTCTTC. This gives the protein CASSSLAGLNNEQFF.

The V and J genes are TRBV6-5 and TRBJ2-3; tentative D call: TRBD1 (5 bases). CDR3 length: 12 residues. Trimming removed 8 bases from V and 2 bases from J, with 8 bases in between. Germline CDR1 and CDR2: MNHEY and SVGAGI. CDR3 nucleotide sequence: TGTGCCAGCGGGGCCAACACAGATACGCAGTATTTT. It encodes CASGANTDTQYF.

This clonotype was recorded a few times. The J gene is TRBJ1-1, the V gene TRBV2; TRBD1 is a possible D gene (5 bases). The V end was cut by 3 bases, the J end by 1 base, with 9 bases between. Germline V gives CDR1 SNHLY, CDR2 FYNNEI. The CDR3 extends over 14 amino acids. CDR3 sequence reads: CASSDREGNTEAFF. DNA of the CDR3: TGTGCCAGCAGTGACAGGGAGGGGAACACTGAAGCTTTCTTT.

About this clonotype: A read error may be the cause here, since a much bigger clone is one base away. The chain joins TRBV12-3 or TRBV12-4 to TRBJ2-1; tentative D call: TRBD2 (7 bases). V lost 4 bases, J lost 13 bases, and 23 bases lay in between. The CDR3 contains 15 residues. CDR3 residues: CASSSGGTYQETQFF. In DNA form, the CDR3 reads TGTGCCAGCAGTTCCGGGGGGACATATCAAGAGACCCAGTTCTTC.

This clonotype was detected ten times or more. CDR3 bases: TGCAGCGTTGAAGTGGCCGACACTGAGCAGTACTTC. It yields the protein CSVEVADTEQYF. V gene TRBV29-1 combines with J gene TRBJ2-7, with D unclear. Trimming stripped 1 base from V and 7 bases from J, with 11 bases between. Germline V gene sequence: CDR1 SQVTM, CDR2 ANQGSEA. This CDR3 region has 12 residues.

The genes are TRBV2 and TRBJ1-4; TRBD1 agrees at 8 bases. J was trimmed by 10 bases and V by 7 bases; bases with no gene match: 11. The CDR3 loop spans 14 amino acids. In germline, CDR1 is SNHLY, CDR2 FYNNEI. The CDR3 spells CASNNWTGRGKLFF. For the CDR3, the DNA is TGTGCCAGCAACAACTGGACAGGGCGCGGAAAACTGTTTTTT. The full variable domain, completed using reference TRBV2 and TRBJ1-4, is EPEVTQTPSHQVTQMGQEVILRCVPISNHLYFYWYRQILGQKVEFLVSFYNNEISEKSEIFDDQFSVERPDGSNFTLKIRSTKLEDSAMYFCASNNWTGRGKLFFGSGTQLSVL.

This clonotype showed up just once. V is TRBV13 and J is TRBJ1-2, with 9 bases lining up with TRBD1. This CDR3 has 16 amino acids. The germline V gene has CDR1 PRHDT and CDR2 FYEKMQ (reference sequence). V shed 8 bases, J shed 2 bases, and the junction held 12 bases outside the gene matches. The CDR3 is CASGLQGASPNYGYTF. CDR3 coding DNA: TGTGCCAGCGGATTACAGGGGGCGTCCCCCAACTATGGCTACACCTTC. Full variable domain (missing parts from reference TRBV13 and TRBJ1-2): AAGVIQSPRHLIKEKRETATLKCYPIPRHDTVYWYQQGPGQDPQFLISFYEKMQSDKGSIPDRFSAQQFSDYHSELNMSSLELGDSALYFCASGLQGASPNYGYTFGSGTRLTVV.

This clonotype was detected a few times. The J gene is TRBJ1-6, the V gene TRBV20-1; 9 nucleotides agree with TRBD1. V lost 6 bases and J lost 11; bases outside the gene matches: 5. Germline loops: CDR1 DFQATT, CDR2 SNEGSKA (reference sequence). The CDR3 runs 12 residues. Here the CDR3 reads CSATGTGPPLHF. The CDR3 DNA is TGCAGTGCAACCGGGACAGGGCCACCCCTCCACTTT.

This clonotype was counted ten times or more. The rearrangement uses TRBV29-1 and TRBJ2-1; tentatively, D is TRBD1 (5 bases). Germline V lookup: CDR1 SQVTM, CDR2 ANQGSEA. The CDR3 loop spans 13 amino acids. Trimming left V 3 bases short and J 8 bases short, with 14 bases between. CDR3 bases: TGCAGCGTTGACGGCAGGGTTTTCTATGAGCAGTTCTTC. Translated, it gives CSVDGRVFYEQFF.

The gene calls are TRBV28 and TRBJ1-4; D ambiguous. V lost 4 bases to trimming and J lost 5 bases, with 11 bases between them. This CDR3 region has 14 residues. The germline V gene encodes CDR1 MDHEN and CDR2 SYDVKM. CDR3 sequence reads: CASSSVSPNEKLFF. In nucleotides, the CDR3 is TGTGCCAGCAGTTCAGTCAGCCCGAATGAAAAACTGTTTTTT.

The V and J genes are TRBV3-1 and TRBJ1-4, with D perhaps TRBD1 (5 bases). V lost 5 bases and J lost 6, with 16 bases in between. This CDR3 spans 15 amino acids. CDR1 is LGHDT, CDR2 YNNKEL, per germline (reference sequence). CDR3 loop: CASSYGTLGHEKLFF. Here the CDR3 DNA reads TGTGCCAGCAGCTACGGGACTCTGGGGCATGAAAAACTGTTTTTT.

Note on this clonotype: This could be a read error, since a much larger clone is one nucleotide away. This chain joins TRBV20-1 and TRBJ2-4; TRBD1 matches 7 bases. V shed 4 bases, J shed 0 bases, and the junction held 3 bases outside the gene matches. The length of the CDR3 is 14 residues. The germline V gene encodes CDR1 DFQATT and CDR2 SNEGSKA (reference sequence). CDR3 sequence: CSATDRLAKNIQYF. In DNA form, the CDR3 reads TGCAGTGCTACGGACAGGCTAGCCAAAAACATTCAGTACTTC.

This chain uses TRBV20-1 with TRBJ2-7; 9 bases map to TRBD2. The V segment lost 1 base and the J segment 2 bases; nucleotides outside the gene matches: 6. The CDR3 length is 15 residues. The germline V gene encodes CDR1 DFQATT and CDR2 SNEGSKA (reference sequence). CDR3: CSARVPGLAPYEQYF. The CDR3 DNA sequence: TGCAGTGCTAGAGTACCGGGACTAGCCCCCTACGAGCAGTACTTC.

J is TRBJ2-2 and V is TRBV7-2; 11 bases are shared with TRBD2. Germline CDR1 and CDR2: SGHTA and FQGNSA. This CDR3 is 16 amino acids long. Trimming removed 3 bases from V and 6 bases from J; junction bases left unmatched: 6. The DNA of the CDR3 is TGTGCCAGCAGCTTCGGGGTAGCGGGGGGGCCCGGGGAGCTGTTTTTT. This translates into CASSFGVAGGPGELFF.

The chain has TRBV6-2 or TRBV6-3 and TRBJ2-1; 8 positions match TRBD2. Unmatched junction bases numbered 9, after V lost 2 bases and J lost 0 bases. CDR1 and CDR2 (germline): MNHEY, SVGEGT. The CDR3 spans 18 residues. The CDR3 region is CASSYELTSGSSYNEQFF. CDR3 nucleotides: TGTGCCAGCAGTTACGAACTTACTAGCGGTAGCTCCTACAATGAGCAGTTCTTC.